The T cell receptor (beta chain) described here comes from a study of T cell repertoires in cytomegalovirus infection. TCRdb independently ran MiXCR on the reads; one entry per CDR3 protein. The sample contains approximately 270,000 distinct CDR3 sequences, around 20% of which appear only once. This clonotype showed up just a few times. Its specificity is not known. From germline, CDR1 is SEHNR and CDR2 FQNEAQ (reference sequence). V gave up 2 bases and J gave up 0 bases, with 8 bases separating them. This CDR3 contains 14 residues. Overall study results and limits: Predominance within the ex vivo response was attributable to HLA-C-restricted CMV-specific TCR beta clonotypes.

The sequence derives from a human donor in good health (CMV status not recorded). Some clones in this sample may be carry-over from other donors' samples. The chain joins TRBV7-9 to TRBJ2-7; D not resolved. Sequenced material: cultured PBMCs, taken from culture after CMV antigen stimulation. The CDR3 spells CASSLTASSYEQYF. The CDR3 DNA is TGTGCCAGCAGCTTAACGGCGAGCTCCTACGAGCAGTACTTC.